This T cell receptor beta chain originates from a study of blood T cells in healthy people across ages. It was with a sample-barcoded 5' primer and a J-beta primer mix that a second PCR of roughly 7 to 12 cycles was run. Paired-end reads containing CDR3 totaled no fewer than 3 million for each sample. From the 5' RACE reads, TCRdb called clonotypes with MiXCR, one entry per CDR3 protein. The sample has hundreds of thousands of distinct CDR3 sequences, approximately 52% seen once; the top ten hold 13%. Looked up from germline, CDR1 is ENHRY and CDR2 is SYGVKD. The CDR3 sequence is 17 residues long. Approximately 10 milliliters of peripheral blood were drawn from each donor into EDTA-treated tubes.

Specimen: blood. This sequence joins TRBV10-3 and TRBJ2-7, with 13 bases matching TRBD2. The DNA end is more similar to TRBJ2-5, so the J call may be wrong. The TCR comes from a woman older than 75 in good health. In DNA form, the CDR3 reads TGTGCCATCAGGCCCGGACTAGCGGGAGCGGGCAAAGAGACCCAGTACTTC. Amino acid sequence: CAIRPGLAGAGKETQYF.